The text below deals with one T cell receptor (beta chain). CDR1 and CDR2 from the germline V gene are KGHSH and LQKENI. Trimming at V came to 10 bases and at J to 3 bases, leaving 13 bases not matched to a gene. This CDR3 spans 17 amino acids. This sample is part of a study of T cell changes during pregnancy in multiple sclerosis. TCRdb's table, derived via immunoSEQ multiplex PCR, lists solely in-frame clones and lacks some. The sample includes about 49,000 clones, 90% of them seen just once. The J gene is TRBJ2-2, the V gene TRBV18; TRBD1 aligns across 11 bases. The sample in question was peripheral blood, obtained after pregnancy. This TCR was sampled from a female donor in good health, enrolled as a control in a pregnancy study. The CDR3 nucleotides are TGTGCCAACGCGTCTTCGGGGACAGGGGGGGACACCGGGGAGCTGTTTTTT. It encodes CANASSGTGGDTGELFF.